The 5 T cell receptor beta chains in this list originate from one sample, sequenced in a study of T cell repertoires in cytomegalovirus infection. These receptors are not linked to any known antigen. One entry per CDR3 protein results from TCRdb running MiXCR on the reads. The sample consists of around 800,000 distinct CDR3 sequences, approximately 30% of them appearing once. The starting material was cultured CD8+ T cells from PBMCs, obtained from culture after CMV antigen stimulation. These TCRs come from a human donor in good health (CMV status not recorded). Some clones in this sample may be carry-over from other donors' samples.

This clonotype has just a few counts. The rearrangement links TRBV7-9 to TRBJ2-2, with TRBD1 matching over 9 bases. CDR3 length equals 13 residues. Germline assignment: CDR1 SEHNR and CDR2 FQNEAQ (reference sequence). The V and J ends lost 5 bases and 6 bases, in that order; junction bases with no gene match: 1. CDR3 sequence (DNA): TGTGCCAGCAGCCGGACAGGGGCCGGGGAGCTGTTTTTT. It codes for CASSRTGAGELFF. Variable domain in full (rest from reference TRBV7-9 and TRBJ2-2): DTGVSQNPRHKITKRGQNVTFRCDPISEHNRLYWYRQTLGQGPEFLTYFQNEAQLEKSRLLSDRFSAERPKGSFSTLEIQRTEQGDSAMYLCASSRTGAGELFFGEGSRLTVL.

The rearrangement uses TRBV4-1 and TRBJ2-1; 7 nucleotides agree with TRBD2. The CDR3 covers 17 residues. J gave up 0 bases and V 3 bases, and 8 bases lay outside the gene matches. The germline V gene encodes CDR1 MGHRA and CDR2 YSYEKL. CDR3 nucleotides: TGCGCCAGCAGCCAGGGCGGGGGTCCAAGCTCCTACAATGAGCAGTTCTTC. Translated: CASSQGGGPSSYNEQFF.

This chain connects TRBV27 to TRBJ2-1, with a tentative D call TRBD1 (6 bases). CDR3 length: 15 amino acids. Germline assignment: CDR1 MNHEY and CDR2 SMNVEV (reference sequence). V gave up 4 bases and J gave up 4 bases, with 14 bases separating them. CDR3 nucleotides: TGTGCCAGCAGTTGGAATGGGGGCCGATACAATGAGCAGTTCTTC. Its translation is CASSWNGGRYNEQFF.

In this sample, this clonotype turned up a few times. The rearrangement links TRBV2 to TRBJ2-7; unclear D gene. The ends were cut back, 8 bases at V and 4 bases at J, with 6 bases in the middle. This CDR3 contains 10 residues. Germline loops: CDR1 SNHLY, CDR2 FYNNEI. CDR3 coding DNA: TGTGCCAGCGCAGGATACGAGCAGTACGTC. This codes for CASAGYEQYV.

This clonotype was seen a handful of times. The J gene is TRBJ2-7, the V gene TRBV7-2; D perhaps matches TRBD1 (6 bases). Germline V gives CDR1 SGHTA, CDR2 FQGNSA. Between the trimmed V and J ends, which lost 4 bases and 5 bases, there was a span of 15 bases. The CDR3 runs to 14 residues. The CDR3: CASSSAGGADEQYV. DNA for the CDR3: TGTGCCAGCAGCTCCGCTGGGGGCGCCGACGAGCAGTACGTC.